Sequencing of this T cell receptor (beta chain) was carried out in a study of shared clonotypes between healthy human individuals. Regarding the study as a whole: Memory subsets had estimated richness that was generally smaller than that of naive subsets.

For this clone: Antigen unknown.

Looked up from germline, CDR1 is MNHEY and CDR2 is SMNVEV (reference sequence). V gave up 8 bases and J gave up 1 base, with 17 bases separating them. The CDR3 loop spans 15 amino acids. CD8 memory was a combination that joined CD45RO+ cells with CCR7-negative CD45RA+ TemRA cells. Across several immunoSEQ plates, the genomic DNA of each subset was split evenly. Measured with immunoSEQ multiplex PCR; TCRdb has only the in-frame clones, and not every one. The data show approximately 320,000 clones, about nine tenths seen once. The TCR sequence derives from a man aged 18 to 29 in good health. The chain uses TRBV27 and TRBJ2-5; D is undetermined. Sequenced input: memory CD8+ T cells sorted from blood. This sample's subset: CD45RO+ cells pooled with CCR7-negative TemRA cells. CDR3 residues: CASGYQATFQETQYF. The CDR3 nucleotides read TGTGCCAGCGGTTACCAAGCAACATTCCAAGAGACCCAGTACTTC.